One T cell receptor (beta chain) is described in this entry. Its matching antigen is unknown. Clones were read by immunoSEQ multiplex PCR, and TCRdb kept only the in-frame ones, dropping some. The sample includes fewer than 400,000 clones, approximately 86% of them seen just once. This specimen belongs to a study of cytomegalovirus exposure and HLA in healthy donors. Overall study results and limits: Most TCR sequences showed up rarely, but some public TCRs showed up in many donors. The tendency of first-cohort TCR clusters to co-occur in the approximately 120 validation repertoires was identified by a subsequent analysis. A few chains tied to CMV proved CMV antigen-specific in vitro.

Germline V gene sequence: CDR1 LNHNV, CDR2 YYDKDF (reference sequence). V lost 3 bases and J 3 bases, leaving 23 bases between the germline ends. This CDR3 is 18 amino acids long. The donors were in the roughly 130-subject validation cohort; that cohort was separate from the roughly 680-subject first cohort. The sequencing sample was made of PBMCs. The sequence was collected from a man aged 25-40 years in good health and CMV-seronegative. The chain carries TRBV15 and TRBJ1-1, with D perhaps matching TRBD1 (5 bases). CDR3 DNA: TGTGCCACCAGCAGGGGGTGGGGCAGCGAGCGATACTACACTGAAGCTTTCTTT. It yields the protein CATSRGWGSERYYTEAFF.